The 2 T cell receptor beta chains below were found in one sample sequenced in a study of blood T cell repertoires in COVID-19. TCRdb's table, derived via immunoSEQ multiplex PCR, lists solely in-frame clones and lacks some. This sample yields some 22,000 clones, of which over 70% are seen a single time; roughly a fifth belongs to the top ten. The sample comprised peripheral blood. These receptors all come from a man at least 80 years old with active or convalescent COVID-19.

In DNA form, the CDR3 reads TGTGCCAGCAGCTTAGCGGACAGGGGAAAGAGGTCACCCCTCCACTTT. It codes for CASSLADRGKRSPLHF. The rearrangement joins TRBV7-8 to TRBJ1-6, with 9 nucleotides matching TRBD1. CDR3 length equals 16 residues. V was clipped by 0 bases and J by 10 bases; unmatched bases: 7. From germline, CDR1 is SGHVS and CDR2 FQNEAQ.

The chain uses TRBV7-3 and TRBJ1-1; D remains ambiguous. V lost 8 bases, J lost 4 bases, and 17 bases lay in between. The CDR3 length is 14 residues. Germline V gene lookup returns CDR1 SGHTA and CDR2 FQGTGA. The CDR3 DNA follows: TGTGCCAGCGGAGACGACGGGTCGACCACTGAAGCTTTCTTT. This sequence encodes CASGDDGSTTEAFF.